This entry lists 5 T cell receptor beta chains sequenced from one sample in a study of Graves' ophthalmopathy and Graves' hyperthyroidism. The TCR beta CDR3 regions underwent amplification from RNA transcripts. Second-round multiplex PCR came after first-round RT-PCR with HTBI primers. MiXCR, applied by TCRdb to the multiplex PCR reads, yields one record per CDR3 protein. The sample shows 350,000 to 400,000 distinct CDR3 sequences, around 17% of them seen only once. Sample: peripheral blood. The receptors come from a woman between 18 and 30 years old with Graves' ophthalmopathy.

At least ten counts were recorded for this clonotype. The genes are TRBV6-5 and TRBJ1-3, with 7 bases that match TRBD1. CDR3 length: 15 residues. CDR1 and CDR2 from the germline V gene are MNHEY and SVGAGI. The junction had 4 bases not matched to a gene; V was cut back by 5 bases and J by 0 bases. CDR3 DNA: TGTGCCAGCAGTACCGCAGGGGGCTCTGGAAACACCATATATTTT. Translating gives CASSTAGGSGNTIYF.

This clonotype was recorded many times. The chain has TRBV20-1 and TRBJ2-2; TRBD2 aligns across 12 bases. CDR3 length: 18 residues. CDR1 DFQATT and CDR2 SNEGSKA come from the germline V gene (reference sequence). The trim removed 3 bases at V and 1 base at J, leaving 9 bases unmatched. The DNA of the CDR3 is TGCAGTGCTAGTCTCCGACTAGCGGGAGTATTGAACACCGGGGAGCTGTTTTTT. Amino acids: CSASLRLAGVLNTGELFF.

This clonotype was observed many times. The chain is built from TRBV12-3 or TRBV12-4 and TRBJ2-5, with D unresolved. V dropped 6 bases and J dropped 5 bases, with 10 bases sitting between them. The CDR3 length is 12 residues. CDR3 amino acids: CASRPSGETQYF. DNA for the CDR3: TGTGCCAGCAGACCCTCCGGGGAGACCCAGTACTTC.

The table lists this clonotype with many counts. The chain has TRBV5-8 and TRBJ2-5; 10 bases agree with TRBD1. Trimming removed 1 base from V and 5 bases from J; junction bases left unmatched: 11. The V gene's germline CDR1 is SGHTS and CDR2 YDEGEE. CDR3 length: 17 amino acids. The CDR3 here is CASSLLLGQGGFETQYF. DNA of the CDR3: TGTGCCAGCAGCTTGCTACTCGGACAGGGGGGTTTTGAGACCCAGTACTTC.

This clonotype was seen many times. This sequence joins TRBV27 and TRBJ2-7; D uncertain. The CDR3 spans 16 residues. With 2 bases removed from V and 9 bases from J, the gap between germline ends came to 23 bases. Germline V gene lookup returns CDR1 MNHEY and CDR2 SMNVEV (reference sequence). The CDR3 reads CASSLGQARVYERQYF. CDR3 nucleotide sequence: TGTGCCAGCAGTTTAGGCCAGGCCCGGGTCTACGAGCGGCAGTACTTC.